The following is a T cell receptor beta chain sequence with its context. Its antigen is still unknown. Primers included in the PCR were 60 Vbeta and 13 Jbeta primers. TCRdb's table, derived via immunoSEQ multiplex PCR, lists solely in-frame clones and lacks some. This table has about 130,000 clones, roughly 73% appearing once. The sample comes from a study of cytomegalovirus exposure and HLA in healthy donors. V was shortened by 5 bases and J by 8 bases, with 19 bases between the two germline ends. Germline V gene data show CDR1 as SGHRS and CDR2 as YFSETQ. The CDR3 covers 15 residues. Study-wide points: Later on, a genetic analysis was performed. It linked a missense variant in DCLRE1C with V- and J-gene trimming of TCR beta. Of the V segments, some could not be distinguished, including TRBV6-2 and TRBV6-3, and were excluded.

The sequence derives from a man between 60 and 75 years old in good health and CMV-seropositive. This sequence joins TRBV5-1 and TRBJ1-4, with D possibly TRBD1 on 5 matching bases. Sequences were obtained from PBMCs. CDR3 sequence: CASRRNPGGQEKLFF. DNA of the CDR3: TGCGCCAGCAGACGTAATCCGGGAGGACAAGAAAAACTGTTTTTT.